These T cell receptor beta chains were read from a single sample in a study of CD4 T cells in relation to SARS-CoV-2 and coronaviruses. These receptors have no identified antigens. Profiled with immunoSEQ multiplex PCR; TCRdb holds only in-frame clones, not every one. Here the sample spans roughly 30,000 clones, 70% to 80% being singletons. Sequencing was carried out using CD4+ T cells from PBMCs, cultured in vitro. These receptor sequences come from a human donor in good health. The CDR3 runs from the conserved cysteine through the conserved F or W. D genes are given only for firm matches. Clone size, where shown, is once, few, many, or a class for clones that have expanded.

clone_size	v_call	d_call	j_call	cdr3_aa	cdr3_nt
NA	TRBV4-3	TRBD2	TRBJ2-3	CASSQDIAGKGTQYF	TGCGCCAGCAGCCAAGACATAGCGGGGAAAGGTACGCAGTATTTT
NA	TRBV6-1	NA	TRBJ1-1	CASSENPPSTEAFF	TGTGCCAGCAGTGAAAACCCCCCGTCCACTGAAGCTTTCTTT
NA	TRBV6-5	TRBD1	TRBJ2-5	CASSRDRGRKETQYF	TGTGCCAGCAGCCGGGACAGGGGGCGCAAGGAGACCCAGTACTTC
NA	TRBV6-5	TRBD2	TRBJ2-1	CASSRGRGNEQFF	TGTGCCAGCAGCCGAGGGAGGGGCAATGAGCAGTTCTTC
NA	TRBV18	TRBD1	TRBJ1-5	CASSLATGDQPQHF	TGTGCCAGCTCACTAGCTACAGGGGACCAGCCCCAGCATTTT
medium-sized	TRBV4-2	NA	TRBJ1-3	CASSQESQKDSGNTIYF	TGTGCCAGCAGCCAAGAGAGTCAGAAAGACTCTGGAAACACCATATATTTT
NA	TRBV6-5	TRBD2	TRBJ2-3	CASQASGSIADTQYF	TGTGCCAGCCAGGCTAGCGGGAGTATCGCAGATACGCAGTATTTT
once	TRBV21-1	NA	TRBJ2-1	CASSKRGVQLARNEQFF	TGTGCCAGCAGCAAAAGGGGAGTACAGTTGGCGAGGAATGAGCAGTTCTTC
NA	TRBV10-3	TRBD1	TRBJ1-2	CAISLGQASGYTF	TGTGCCATCAGTCTGGGACAGGCCTCTGGCTACACCTTC
NA	TRBV5-1	NA	TRBJ1-6	CASSSGDNSPLHF	TGCGCCAGCAGCTCCGGGGATAATTCACCCCTCCACTTT
few	TRBV20-1	TRBD1	TRBJ2-1	CSASEPGQDSRGQFF	TGCAGTGCTAGTGAACCGGGACAGGACTCCCGGGGGCAGTTCTTC
NA	TRBV19	NA	TRBJ2-1	CASPDSYNEQFF	TGTGCCAGCCCGGACAGTTACAATGAGCAGTTCTTC
NA	TRBV4-2	NA	TRBJ1-5	CASSQDPTFSGGQPQHF	TGTGCCAGCAGCCAAGATCCTACCTTCTCTGGGGGGCAGCCCCAGCATTTT
NA	TRBV5-1	TRBD1	TRBJ2-7	CASSREQGAYEQYF	TGCGCCAGCAGCCGTGAACAGGGGGCCTACGAGCAGTACTTC
few	TRBV24-1	NA	TRBJ2-2	CATSDSGRFANTGELFF	TGTGCCACCAGTGATTCCGGACGGTTCGCGAACACCGGGGAGCTGTTTTTT
few	TRBV5-1	TRBD1	TRBJ1-1	CASSPQTGGTEAFF	TGCGCCAGCAGCCCGCAGACAGGGGGCACTGAAGCTTTCTTT
few	TRBV28	TRBD1	TRBJ1-1	CASSTGGWTEAFF	TGTGCCAGCTCAACAGGGGGTTGGACTGAAGCTTTCTTT
NA	TRBV4-1	TRBD2	TRBJ2-3	CASSHLTLAGHGTDTQYF	TGCGCCAGCAGCCACTTAACCCTAGCGGGCCACGGCACAGATACGCAGTATTTT
NA	TRBV9	TRBD1	TRBJ2-6	CASSEGAGPPPSGANVLTF	TGTGCCAGCAGCGAGGGGGCAGGGCCCCCTCCCTCTGGGGCCAACGTCCTGACTTTC
NA	TRBV2	NA	TRBJ1-5	CASSDAGKPQHF	TGTGCCAGCAGTGACGCGGGTAAGCCCCAGCATTTT
NA	TRBV19	NA	TRBJ2-3	CASQGNAGVITDTQYF	TGTGCCAGCCAGGGGAATGCGGGAGTTATTACAGATACGCAGTATTTT
NA	TRBV18	NA	TRBJ2-1	CASSPYDNSYNEQFF	TGTGCCAGCTCACCATATGATAACTCCTACAATGAGCAGTTCTTC
NA	TRBV27	TRBD2	TRBJ2-2	CASRGLAGDLLNTGELFF	TGTGCCAGCAGGGGACTAGCGGGGGACCTATTGAACACCGGGGAGCTGTTTTTT